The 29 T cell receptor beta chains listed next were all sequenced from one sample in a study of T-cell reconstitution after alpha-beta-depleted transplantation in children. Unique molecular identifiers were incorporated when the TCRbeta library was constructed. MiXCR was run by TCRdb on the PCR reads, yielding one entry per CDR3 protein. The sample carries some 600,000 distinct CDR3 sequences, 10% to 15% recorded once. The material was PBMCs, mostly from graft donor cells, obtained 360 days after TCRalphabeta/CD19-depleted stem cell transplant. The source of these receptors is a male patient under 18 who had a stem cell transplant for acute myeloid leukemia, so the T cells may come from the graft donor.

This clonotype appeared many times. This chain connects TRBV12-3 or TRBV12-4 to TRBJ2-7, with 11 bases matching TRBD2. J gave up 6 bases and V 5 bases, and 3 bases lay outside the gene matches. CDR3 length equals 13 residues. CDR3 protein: CASSGLAGGEQYF. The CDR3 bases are TGTGCCAGCAGTGGGCTAGCGGGAGGCGAGCAGTACTTC.

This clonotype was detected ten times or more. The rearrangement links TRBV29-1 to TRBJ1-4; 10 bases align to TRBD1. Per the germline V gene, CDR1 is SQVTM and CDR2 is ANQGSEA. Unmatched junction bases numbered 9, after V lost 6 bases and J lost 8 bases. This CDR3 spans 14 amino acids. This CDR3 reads CSVRQGAWTEKLFF. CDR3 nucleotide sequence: TGCAGCGTCCGACAGGGGGCATGGACGGAAAAACTGTTTTTT.

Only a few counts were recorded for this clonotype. The CDR3 is CSAKRGLPSTDTQYF. The CDR3 DNA reads as TGCAGTGCTAAAAGGGGGCTCCCCAGCACAGATACGCAGTATTTT. This chain connects TRBV20-1 to TRBJ2-3; 7 bases align to TRBD1. The trim removed 4 bases at V and 0 bases at J, leaving 7 bases unmatched. This CDR3 is built from 15 residues. Germline V gene data show CDR1 as DFQATT and CDR2 as SNEGSKA (reference sequence).

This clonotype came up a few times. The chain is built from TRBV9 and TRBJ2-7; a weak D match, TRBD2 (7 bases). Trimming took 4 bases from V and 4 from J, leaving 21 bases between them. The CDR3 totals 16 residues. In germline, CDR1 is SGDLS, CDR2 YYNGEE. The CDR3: CASSPRQETSLYEQYF. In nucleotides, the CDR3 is TGTGCCAGCAGCCCCCGACAGGAGACTAGCTTGTACGAGCAGTACTTC.

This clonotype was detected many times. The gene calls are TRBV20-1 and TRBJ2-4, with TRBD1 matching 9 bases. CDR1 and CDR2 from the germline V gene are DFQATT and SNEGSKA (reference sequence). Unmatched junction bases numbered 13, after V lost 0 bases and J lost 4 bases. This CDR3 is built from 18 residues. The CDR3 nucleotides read TGCAGTGCTAGAGATCTTGTAGGGGACAGGGTTGGGAAAAACATTCAGTACTTC. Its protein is CSARDLVGDRVGKNIQYF.

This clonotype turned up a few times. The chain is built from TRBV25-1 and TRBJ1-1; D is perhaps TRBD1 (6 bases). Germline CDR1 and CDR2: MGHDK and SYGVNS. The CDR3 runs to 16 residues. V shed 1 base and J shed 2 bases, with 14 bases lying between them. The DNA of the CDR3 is TGTGCCAGCAGTGAATCTTGGACAGTGCTAAACACTGAAGCTTTCTTT. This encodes CASSESWTVLNTEAFF.

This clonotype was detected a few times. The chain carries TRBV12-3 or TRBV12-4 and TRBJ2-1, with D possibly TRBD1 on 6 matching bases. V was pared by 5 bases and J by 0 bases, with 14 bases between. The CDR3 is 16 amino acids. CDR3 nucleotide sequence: TGTGCCAGCAGTATCCGGACAGTGAGCTCCTACAATGAGCAGTTCTTC. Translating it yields CASSIRTVSSYNEQFF.

The CDR3 DNA reads TGTGCCAGCAGTGAACAGGGCAAAAACATTCAGTACTTC. This encodes CASSEQGKNIQYF. V and J are TRBV25-1 and TRBJ2-4, with D perhaps TRBD1 (5 bases). The CDR3 sequence is 13 residues long. The V and J ends lost 2 bases and 3 bases respectively, with 5 bases between them. Germline lookup yields CDR1 MGHDK and CDR2 SYGVNS.

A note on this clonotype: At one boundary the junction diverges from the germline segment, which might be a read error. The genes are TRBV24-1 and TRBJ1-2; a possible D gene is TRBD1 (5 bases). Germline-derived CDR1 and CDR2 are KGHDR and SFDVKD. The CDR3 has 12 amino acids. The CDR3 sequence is CAASSGWYGYTF. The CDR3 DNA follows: TGTGCCGCCAGCTCAGGGTGGTATGGCTACACCTTC.

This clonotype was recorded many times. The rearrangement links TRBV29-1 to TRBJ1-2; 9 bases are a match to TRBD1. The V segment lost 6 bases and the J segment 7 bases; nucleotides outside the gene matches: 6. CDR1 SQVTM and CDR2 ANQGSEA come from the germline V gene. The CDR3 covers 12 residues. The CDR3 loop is CSVRTGDGGYTF. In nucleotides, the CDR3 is TGCAGCGTAAGGACAGGGGATGGTGGCTACACCTTC. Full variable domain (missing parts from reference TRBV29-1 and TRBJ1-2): SAVISQKPSRDICQRGTSLTIQCQVDSQVTMMFWYRQQPGQSLTLIATANQGSEATYESGFVIDKFPISRPNLTFSTLTVSNMSPEDSSIYLCSVRTGDGGYTFGSGTRLTVV.

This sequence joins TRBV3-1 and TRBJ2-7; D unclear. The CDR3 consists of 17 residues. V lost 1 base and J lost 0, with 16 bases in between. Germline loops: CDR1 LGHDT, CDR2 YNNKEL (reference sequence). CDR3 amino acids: CASSQAVILGTSYEQYF. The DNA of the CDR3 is TGTGCCAGCAGCCAAGCTGTAATTTTGGGCACCTCCTACGAGCAGTACTTC.

The CDR3 here is CSVEGLAGGVSYNEQFF. In DNA form, the CDR3 reads TGCAGCGTTGAGGGGCTAGCGGGAGGGGTCTCCTACAATGAGCAGTTCTTC. The chain employs TRBV29-1 and TRBJ2-1, with 12 bases matching TRBD2. CDR1 is SQVTM and CDR2 is ANQGSEA in the germline V gene. The length of the CDR3 is 17 residues. V was clipped by 3 bases and J by 0 bases; unmatched bases: 6.

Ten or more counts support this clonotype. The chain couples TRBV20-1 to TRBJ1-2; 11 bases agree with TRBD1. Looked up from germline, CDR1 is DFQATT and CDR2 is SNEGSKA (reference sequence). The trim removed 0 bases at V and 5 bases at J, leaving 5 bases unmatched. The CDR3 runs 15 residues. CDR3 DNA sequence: TGCAGTGCTAGAGAGACCGGGACAGGGGGGTATGGCTACACCTTC. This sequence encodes CSARETGTGGYGYTF.

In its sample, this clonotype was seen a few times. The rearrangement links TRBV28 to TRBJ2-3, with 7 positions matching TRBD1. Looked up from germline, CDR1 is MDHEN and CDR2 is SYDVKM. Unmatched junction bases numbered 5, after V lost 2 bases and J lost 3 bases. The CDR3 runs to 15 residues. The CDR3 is CASSLAWGQTDTQYF. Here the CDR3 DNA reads TGTGCCAGCAGTTTAGCGTGGGGACAGACAGATACGCAGTATTTT.

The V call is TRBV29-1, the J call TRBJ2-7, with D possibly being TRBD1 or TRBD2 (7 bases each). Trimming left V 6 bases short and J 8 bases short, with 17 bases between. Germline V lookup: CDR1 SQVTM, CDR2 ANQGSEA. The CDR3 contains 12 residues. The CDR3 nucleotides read TGCAGCGTGACAGGGAGGGCAGAGAAGCAGTACTTC. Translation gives CSVTGRAEKQYF.

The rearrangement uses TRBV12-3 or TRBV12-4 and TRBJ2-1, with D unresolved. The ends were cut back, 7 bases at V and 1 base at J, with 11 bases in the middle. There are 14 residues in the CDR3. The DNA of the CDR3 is TGTGCCAGCATGGAGATGCTTTCCTACAATGAGCAGTTCTTC. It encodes CASMEMLSYNEQFF.

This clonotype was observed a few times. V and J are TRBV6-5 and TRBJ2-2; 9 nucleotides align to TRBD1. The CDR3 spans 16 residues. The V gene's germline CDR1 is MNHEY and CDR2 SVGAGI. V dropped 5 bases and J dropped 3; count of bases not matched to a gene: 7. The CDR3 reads CASSHGTGYDTGELFF. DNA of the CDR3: TGTGCCAGCAGTCACGGGACAGGGTACGACACCGGGGAGCTGTTTTTT.

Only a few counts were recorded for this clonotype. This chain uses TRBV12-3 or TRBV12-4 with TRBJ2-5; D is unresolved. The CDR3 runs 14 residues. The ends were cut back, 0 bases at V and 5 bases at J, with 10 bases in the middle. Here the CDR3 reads CASSLAYPRETQYF. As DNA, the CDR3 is TGTGCCAGCAGTTTAGCGTACCCGAGGGAGACCCAGTACTTC.

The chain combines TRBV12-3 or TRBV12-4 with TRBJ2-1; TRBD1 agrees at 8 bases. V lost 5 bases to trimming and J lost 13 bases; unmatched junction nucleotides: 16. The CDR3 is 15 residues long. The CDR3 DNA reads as TGTGCCAGCAGTCGGACCAACGGGCCAGGGGGCTCCCAGTTCTTC. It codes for CASSRTNGPGGSQFF.

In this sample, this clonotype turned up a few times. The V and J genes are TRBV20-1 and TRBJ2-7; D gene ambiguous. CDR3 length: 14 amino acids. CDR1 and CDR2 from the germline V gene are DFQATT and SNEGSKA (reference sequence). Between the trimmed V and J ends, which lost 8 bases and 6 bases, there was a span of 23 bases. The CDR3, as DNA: TGCAGTAGTCTTGATGGGCTTGCTCTCGGCGAGCAGTACTTC. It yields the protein CSSLDGLALGEQYF.

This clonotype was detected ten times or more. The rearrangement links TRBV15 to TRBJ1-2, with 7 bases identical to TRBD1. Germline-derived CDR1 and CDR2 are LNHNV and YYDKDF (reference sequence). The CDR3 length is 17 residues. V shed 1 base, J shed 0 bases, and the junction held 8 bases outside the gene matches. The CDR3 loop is CATSRAVGGISNYGYTF. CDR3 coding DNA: TGTGCCACCAGCAGAGCCGTAGGGGGCATTTCTAACTATGGCTACACCTTC.

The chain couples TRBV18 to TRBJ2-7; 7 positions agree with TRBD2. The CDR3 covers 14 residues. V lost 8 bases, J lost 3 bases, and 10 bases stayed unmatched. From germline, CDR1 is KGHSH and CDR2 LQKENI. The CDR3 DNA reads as TGTGCCAGCGGGCCCGGGGGGACCTTCTACGAGCAGTACTTC. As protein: CASGPGGTFYEQYF.

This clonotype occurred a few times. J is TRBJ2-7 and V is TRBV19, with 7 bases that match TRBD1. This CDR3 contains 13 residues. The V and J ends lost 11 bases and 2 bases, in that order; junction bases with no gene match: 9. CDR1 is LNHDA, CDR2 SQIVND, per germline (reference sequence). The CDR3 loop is CAGTGTDTYEQYF. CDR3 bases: TGTGCCGGCACCGGGACAGATACCTACGAGCAGTACTTC. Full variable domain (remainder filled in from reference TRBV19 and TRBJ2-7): DGGITQSPKYLFRKEGQNVTLSCEQNLNHDAMYWYRQDPGQGLRLIYYSQIVNDFQKGDIAEGYSVSREKKESFPLTVTSAQKNPTAFYLCAGTGTDTYEQYFGPGTRLTVT.

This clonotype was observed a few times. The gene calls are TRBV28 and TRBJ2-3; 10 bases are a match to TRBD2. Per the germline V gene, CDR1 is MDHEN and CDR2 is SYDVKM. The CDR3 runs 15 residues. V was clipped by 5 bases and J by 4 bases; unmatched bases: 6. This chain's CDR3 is CASSLAGVAADTQYF. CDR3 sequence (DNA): TGTGCCAGCAGTCTAGCGGGAGTGGCCGCAGATACGCAGTATTTT. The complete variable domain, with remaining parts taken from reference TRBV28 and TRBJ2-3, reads DVKVTQSSRYLVKRTGEKVFLECVQDMDHENMFWYRQDPGLGLRLIYFSYDVKMKEKGDIPEGYSVSREKKERFSLILESASTNQTSMYLCASSLAGVAADTQYFGPGTRLTVL.

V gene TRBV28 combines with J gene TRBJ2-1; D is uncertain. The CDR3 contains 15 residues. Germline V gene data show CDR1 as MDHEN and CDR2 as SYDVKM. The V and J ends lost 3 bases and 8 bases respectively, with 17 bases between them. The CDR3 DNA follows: TGTGCCAGCAGTTTGGCCCCTGTCGGATACTATGAGCAGTTCTTC. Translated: CASSLAPVGYYEQFF.

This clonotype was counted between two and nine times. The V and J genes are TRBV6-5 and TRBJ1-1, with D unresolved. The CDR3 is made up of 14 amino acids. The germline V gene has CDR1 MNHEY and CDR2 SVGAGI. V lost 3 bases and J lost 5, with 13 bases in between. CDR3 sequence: CASSYFQAGTEAFF. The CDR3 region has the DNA TGTGCCAGCAGTTATTTTCAGGCGGGAACTGAAGCTTTCTTT.

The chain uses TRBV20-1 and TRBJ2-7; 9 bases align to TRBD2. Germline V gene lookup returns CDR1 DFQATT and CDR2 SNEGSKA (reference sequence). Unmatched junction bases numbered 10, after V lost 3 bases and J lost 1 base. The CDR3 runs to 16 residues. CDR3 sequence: CSASTSGRRRSYEQYF. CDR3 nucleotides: TGCAGTGCTAGTACTAGCGGGCGGCGACGATCCTACGAGCAGTACTTC.

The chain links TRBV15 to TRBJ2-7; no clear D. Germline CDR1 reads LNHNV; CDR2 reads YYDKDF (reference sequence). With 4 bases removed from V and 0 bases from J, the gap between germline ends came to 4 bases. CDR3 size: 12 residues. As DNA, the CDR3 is TGTGCCACCAGCAAGAGCTCCTACGAGCAGTACTTC. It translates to CATSKSSYEQYF.

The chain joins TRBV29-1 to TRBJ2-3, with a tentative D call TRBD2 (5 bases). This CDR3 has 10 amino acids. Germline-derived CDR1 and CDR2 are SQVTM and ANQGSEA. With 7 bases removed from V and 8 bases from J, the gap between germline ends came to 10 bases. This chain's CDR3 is CSAYGSTQYF. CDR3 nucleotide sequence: TGCAGCGCTTATGGGAGTACGCAGTATTTT.